This is a list of T cell receptor beta chains from one sample in a study of CD8 T cells in ankylosing spondylitis. One entry per CDR3 protein, called by TCRdb with MiXCR from the 5' RACE reads. This table holds about 89,000 distinct CDR3 sequences, around 26% found once. The material sequenced was blood, either unsorted or a sorted T cell fraction (not recorded which). The source of these receptors is a male donor with ankylosing spondylitis or in good health (not recorded which). CDR3s include the opening cysteine and the closing phenylalanine or tryptophan. D genes are given only for firm matches. Clone size is not always given. Where it is, it says once, few, many or a class for expanded clones.

D gene: TRBD1; clone size: -; J gene: TRBJ1-1; V gene: TRBV19; CDR3 protein: CASHSGQGLTGSEAFF; CDR3 DNA: TGTGCCAGTCACTCGGGACAGGGGCTAACGGGCAGTGAAGCTTTCTTT
D gene: -; clone size: few; J gene: TRBJ2-3; V gene: TRBV7-2; CDR3 protein: CASSFPDRASYF; CDR3 DNA: TGTGCCAGCAGCTTCCCGGACCGAGCATCGTATTTT
D gene: TRBD2; clone size: few; J gene: TRBJ2-7; V gene: TRBV5-1; CDR3 protein: CASSRLAENYEQYF; CDR3 DNA: TGCGCCAGCAGTAGACTAGCGGAGAATTACGAGCAGTACTTC
D gene: TRBD2; clone size: -; J gene: TRBJ2-1; V gene: TRBV3-1; CDR3 protein: CACSPDLGTSGSGSYNEQFF; CDR3 DNA: TGTGCCTGCAGCCCCGACCTGGGGACTAGCGGGAGCGGATCCTACAATGAGCAGTTCTTC
D gene: TRBD2; clone size: -; J gene: TRBJ2-1; V gene: TRBV7-7; CDR3 protein: CAIGRGGNGEQFF; CDR3 DNA: TGTGCTATCGGGAGGGGAGGAAACGGAGAGCAGTTCTTC
D gene: -; clone size: many; J gene: TRBJ1-5; V gene: TRBV5-6; CDR3 protein: CASSTRTPGYQPQHF; CDR3 DNA: TGTGCCAGCAGTACCAGGACACCCGGCTATCAGCCCCAGCATTTT
D gene: -; clone size: -; J gene: TRBJ1-5; V gene: TRBV24-1; CDR3 protein: CATSDSSNQPQHF; CDR3 DNA: TGTGCCACCAGTGATTCTAGCAATCAGCCCCAGCATTTT
D gene: -; clone size: few; J gene: TRBJ2-2; V gene: TRBV30; CDR3 protein: CATSGGLDTGELFF; CDR3 DNA: TGTGCTACGTCGGGGGGCTTGGACACCGGGGAGCTGTTTTTT
D gene: TRBD1; clone size: -; J gene: TRBJ1-5; V gene: TRBV5-1; CDR3 protein: CASSLSGTGGQPQHF; CDR3 DNA: TGCGCCAGCAGCTTGTCCGGGACAGGGGGGCAGCCCCAGCATTTT
D gene: -; clone size: -; J gene: TRBJ1-1; V gene: TRBV7-9; CDR3 protein: CASSLGSGTPNTEAFF; CDR3 DNA: TGTGCCAGCAGCTTAGGATCCGGGACACCTAACACTGAAGCTTTCTTT
D gene: TRBD1; clone size: few; J gene: TRBJ2-3; V gene: TRBV2; CDR3 protein: CAISRDRVTDTQYF; CDR3 DNA: TGTGCCATTAGCCGGGACAGGGTGACAGATACGCAGTATTTT
D gene: TRBD1; clone size: -; J gene: TRBJ2-3; V gene: TRBV18; CDR3 protein: CASSFTTDRGTDTQYF; CDR3 DNA: TGTGCCAGCTCTTTTACGACAGACAGGGGCACAGATACGCAGTATTTT
D gene: -; clone size: many; J gene: TRBJ2-7; V gene: TRBV20-1; CDR3 protein: CSASKDRYEQYF; CDR3 DNA: TGCAGTGCTAGCAAGGACCGCTACGAGCAGTACTTC
D gene: TRBD1; clone size: -; J gene: TRBJ1-4; V gene: TRBV12-3/TRBV12-4; CDR3 protein: CASSLTGSNEKLFF; CDR3 DNA: TGTGCCAGCAGCTTGACAGGGTCTAATGAAAAACTGTTTTTT
D gene: TRBD1; clone size: -; J gene: TRBJ1-2; V gene: TRBV7-2; CDR3 protein: CASSLVTGDGYTF; CDR3 DNA: TGTGCCAGCAGCTTAGTAACAGGGGATGGCTACACCTTC
D gene: -; clone size: -; J gene: TRBJ1-2; V gene: TRBV3-1; CDR3 protein: CASSHQRQENYGYTF; CDR3 DNA: TGTGCCAGCAGCCACCAACGACAGGAAAACTATGGCTACACCTTC
D gene: -; clone size: few; J gene: TRBJ1-4; V gene: TRBV12-3/TRBV12-4; CDR3 protein: CASLVREKLFF; CDR3 DNA: TGTGCCAGCCTCGTCAGGGAAAAACTGTTTTTT
D gene: -; clone size: -; J gene: TRBJ1-5; V gene: TRBV7-6; CDR3 protein: CASSFGDYQPQHF; CDR3 DNA: TGTGCCAGCAGCTTTGGGGACTATCAGCCCCAGCATTTT
D gene: -; clone size: -; J gene: TRBJ2-7; V gene: TRBV7-9; CDR3 protein: CASSPWLAEAYVVEQYF; CDR3 DNA: TGTGCCAGCAGCCCCTGGTTGGCGGAAGCTTACGTTGTGGAGCAGTACTTC
D gene: -; clone size: -; J gene: TRBJ2-2; V gene: TRBV15; CDR3 protein: CATSRDVYTGELFF; CDR3 DNA: TGTGCCACCAGCAGAGACGTGTATACCGGGGAGCTGTTTTTT
D gene: TRBD1; clone size: many; J gene: TRBJ1-5; V gene: TRBV11-2; CDR3 protein: CASSPGTGGTNQPQHF; CDR3 DNA: TGTGCCAGCAGCCCCGGGACAGGGGGCACCAATCAGCCCCAGCATTTT
D gene: TRBD1; clone size: once; J gene: TRBJ1-1; V gene: TRBV20-1; CDR3 protein: CSARDGDRGNTEAFF; CDR3 DNA: TGCAGTGCTAGAGATGGGGACAGGGGGAACACTGAAGCTTTCTTT
D gene: -; clone size: few; J gene: TRBJ2-3; V gene: TRBV4-2; CDR3 protein: CASSQGLGGRERGTDTQYF; CDR3 DNA: TGTGCCAGCAGCCAAGGATTAGGGGGGCGGGAGAGAGGCACAGATACGCAGTATTTT
D gene: -; clone size: few; J gene: TRBJ2-7; V gene: TRBV10-3; CDR3 protein: CAISESGRDDEQYF; CDR3 DNA: TGTGCCATCAGTGAGTCAGGCAGGGACGACGAGCAGTACTTC
D gene: -; clone size: few; J gene: TRBJ1-5; V gene: TRBV7-2; CDR3 protein: CASSLFGGYSNQPQHF; CDR3 DNA: TGTGCCAGCAGCTTATTCGGGGGTTATAGCAATCAGCCCCAGCATTTT
D gene: -; clone size: few; J gene: TRBJ1-6; V gene: TRBV20-1; CDR3 protein: CSARDPSRGNDSPLHF; CDR3 DNA: TGCAGTGCTAGAGATCCAAGCAGGGGTAATGATTCACCCCTCCACTTT
D gene: -; clone size: -; J gene: TRBJ2-3; V gene: TRBV20-1; CDR3 protein: CSASEEAVSGTDTQYF; CDR3 DNA: TGCAGTGCTAGTGAGGAGGCTGTTAGCGGCACAGATACGCAGTATTTT
D gene: -; clone size: -; J gene: TRBJ2-3; V gene: TRBV29-1; CDR3 protein: CSASEAASTDTQYF; CDR3 DNA: TGCAGCGCCTCAGAGGCGGCTAGCACAGATACGCAGTATTTT
D gene: TRBD2; clone size: -; J gene: TRBJ2-4; V gene: TRBV20-1; CDR3 protein: CSARKTYSGRALVNIQYF; CDR3 DNA: TGCAGTGCTAGAAAAACCTATAGCGGGAGGGCCCTCGTAAACATTCAGTACTTC
D gene: -; clone size: -; J gene: TRBJ1-3; V gene: TRBV7-9; CDR3 protein: CASSLVSDRRLGNTIYF; CDR3 DNA: TGTGCCAGCAGCTTAGTCTCGGACAGACGCCTAGGAAACACCATATATTTT
D gene: TRBD2; clone size: -; J gene: TRBJ2-1; V gene: TRBV5-5; CDR3 protein: CASSFSTSADYNEQFF; CDR3 DNA: TGTGCCAGCAGCTTCTCGACTAGCGCCGACTACAATGAGCAGTTCTTC
D gene: -; clone size: -; J gene: TRBJ2-3; V gene: TRBV5-1; CDR3 protein: CASSLGSETDTQYF; CDR3 DNA: TGCGCCAGCAGCTTGGGTTCGGAAACAGATACGCAGTATTTT
D gene: TRBD1; clone size: -; J gene: TRBJ2-2; V gene: TRBV6-1; CDR3 protein: CASSLMRDRVDNGELFF; CDR3 DNA: TGTGCCAGCAGCCTGATGAGGGACAGGGTGGATAACGGGGAGCTGTTTTTT
D gene: -; clone size: -; J gene: TRBJ2-1; V gene: TRBV7-9; CDR3 protein: CASTRGSYNEQFF; CDR3 DNA: TGTGCCAGTACCCGGGGGTCCTACAATGAGCAGTTCTTC
D gene: -; clone size: -; J gene: TRBJ1-4; V gene: TRBV18; CDR3 protein: CASSLTSGPNEKLFF; CDR3 DNA: TGTGCCAGCTCACTAACATCCGGCCCGAATGAAAAACTGTTTTTT
D gene: -; clone size: -; J gene: TRBJ1-5; V gene: TRBV20-1; CDR3 protein: CSARASGQPQHF; CDR3 DNA: TGCAGTGCTAGAGCGTCGGGTCAGCCCCAGCATTTT
D gene: -; clone size: -; J gene: TRBJ1-2; V gene: TRBV18; CDR3 protein: CASSDQGPGLLANYGYTF; CDR3 DNA: TGTGCCAGCTCAGACCAGGGACCCGGCCTATTAGCTAACTATGGCTACACCTTC
D gene: TRBD2; clone size: -; J gene: TRBJ2-3; V gene: TRBV11-2; CDR3 protein: CASSSRGLAGEGTDTQYF; CDR3 DNA: TGTGCCAGCAGCTCTCGGGGACTAGCGGGAGAGGGGACAGATACGCAGTATTTT
D gene: -; clone size: few; J gene: TRBJ2-3; V gene: TRBV20-1; CDR3 protein: CSARGDTQYF; CDR3 DNA: TGCAGTGCTAGAGGAGATACGCAGTATTTT
D gene: -; clone size: -; J gene: TRBJ2-7; V gene: TRBV18; CDR3 protein: CASSPKEYEQYF; CDR3 DNA: TGTGCCAGCTCACCAAAGGAATACGAGCAGTACTTC
D gene: -; clone size: -; J gene: TRBJ1-5; V gene: TRBV7-2; CDR3 protein: CASSLVWQNQPQHF; CDR3 DNA: TGTGCCAGCAGCTTAGTCTGGCAAAATCAGCCCCAGCATTTT
D gene: -; clone size: few; J gene: TRBJ2-7; V gene: TRBV18; CDR3 protein: CASSPGASRSYEQYF; CDR3 DNA: TGTGCCAGCTCACCCGGGGCCTCCCGGTCCTACGAGCAGTACTTC
D gene: -; clone size: -; J gene: TRBJ2-7; V gene: TRBV20-1; CDR3 protein: CSALRAIDSYEQYF; CDR3 DNA: TGCAGTGCCTTAAGGGCAATAGACTCCTACGAGCAGTACTTC